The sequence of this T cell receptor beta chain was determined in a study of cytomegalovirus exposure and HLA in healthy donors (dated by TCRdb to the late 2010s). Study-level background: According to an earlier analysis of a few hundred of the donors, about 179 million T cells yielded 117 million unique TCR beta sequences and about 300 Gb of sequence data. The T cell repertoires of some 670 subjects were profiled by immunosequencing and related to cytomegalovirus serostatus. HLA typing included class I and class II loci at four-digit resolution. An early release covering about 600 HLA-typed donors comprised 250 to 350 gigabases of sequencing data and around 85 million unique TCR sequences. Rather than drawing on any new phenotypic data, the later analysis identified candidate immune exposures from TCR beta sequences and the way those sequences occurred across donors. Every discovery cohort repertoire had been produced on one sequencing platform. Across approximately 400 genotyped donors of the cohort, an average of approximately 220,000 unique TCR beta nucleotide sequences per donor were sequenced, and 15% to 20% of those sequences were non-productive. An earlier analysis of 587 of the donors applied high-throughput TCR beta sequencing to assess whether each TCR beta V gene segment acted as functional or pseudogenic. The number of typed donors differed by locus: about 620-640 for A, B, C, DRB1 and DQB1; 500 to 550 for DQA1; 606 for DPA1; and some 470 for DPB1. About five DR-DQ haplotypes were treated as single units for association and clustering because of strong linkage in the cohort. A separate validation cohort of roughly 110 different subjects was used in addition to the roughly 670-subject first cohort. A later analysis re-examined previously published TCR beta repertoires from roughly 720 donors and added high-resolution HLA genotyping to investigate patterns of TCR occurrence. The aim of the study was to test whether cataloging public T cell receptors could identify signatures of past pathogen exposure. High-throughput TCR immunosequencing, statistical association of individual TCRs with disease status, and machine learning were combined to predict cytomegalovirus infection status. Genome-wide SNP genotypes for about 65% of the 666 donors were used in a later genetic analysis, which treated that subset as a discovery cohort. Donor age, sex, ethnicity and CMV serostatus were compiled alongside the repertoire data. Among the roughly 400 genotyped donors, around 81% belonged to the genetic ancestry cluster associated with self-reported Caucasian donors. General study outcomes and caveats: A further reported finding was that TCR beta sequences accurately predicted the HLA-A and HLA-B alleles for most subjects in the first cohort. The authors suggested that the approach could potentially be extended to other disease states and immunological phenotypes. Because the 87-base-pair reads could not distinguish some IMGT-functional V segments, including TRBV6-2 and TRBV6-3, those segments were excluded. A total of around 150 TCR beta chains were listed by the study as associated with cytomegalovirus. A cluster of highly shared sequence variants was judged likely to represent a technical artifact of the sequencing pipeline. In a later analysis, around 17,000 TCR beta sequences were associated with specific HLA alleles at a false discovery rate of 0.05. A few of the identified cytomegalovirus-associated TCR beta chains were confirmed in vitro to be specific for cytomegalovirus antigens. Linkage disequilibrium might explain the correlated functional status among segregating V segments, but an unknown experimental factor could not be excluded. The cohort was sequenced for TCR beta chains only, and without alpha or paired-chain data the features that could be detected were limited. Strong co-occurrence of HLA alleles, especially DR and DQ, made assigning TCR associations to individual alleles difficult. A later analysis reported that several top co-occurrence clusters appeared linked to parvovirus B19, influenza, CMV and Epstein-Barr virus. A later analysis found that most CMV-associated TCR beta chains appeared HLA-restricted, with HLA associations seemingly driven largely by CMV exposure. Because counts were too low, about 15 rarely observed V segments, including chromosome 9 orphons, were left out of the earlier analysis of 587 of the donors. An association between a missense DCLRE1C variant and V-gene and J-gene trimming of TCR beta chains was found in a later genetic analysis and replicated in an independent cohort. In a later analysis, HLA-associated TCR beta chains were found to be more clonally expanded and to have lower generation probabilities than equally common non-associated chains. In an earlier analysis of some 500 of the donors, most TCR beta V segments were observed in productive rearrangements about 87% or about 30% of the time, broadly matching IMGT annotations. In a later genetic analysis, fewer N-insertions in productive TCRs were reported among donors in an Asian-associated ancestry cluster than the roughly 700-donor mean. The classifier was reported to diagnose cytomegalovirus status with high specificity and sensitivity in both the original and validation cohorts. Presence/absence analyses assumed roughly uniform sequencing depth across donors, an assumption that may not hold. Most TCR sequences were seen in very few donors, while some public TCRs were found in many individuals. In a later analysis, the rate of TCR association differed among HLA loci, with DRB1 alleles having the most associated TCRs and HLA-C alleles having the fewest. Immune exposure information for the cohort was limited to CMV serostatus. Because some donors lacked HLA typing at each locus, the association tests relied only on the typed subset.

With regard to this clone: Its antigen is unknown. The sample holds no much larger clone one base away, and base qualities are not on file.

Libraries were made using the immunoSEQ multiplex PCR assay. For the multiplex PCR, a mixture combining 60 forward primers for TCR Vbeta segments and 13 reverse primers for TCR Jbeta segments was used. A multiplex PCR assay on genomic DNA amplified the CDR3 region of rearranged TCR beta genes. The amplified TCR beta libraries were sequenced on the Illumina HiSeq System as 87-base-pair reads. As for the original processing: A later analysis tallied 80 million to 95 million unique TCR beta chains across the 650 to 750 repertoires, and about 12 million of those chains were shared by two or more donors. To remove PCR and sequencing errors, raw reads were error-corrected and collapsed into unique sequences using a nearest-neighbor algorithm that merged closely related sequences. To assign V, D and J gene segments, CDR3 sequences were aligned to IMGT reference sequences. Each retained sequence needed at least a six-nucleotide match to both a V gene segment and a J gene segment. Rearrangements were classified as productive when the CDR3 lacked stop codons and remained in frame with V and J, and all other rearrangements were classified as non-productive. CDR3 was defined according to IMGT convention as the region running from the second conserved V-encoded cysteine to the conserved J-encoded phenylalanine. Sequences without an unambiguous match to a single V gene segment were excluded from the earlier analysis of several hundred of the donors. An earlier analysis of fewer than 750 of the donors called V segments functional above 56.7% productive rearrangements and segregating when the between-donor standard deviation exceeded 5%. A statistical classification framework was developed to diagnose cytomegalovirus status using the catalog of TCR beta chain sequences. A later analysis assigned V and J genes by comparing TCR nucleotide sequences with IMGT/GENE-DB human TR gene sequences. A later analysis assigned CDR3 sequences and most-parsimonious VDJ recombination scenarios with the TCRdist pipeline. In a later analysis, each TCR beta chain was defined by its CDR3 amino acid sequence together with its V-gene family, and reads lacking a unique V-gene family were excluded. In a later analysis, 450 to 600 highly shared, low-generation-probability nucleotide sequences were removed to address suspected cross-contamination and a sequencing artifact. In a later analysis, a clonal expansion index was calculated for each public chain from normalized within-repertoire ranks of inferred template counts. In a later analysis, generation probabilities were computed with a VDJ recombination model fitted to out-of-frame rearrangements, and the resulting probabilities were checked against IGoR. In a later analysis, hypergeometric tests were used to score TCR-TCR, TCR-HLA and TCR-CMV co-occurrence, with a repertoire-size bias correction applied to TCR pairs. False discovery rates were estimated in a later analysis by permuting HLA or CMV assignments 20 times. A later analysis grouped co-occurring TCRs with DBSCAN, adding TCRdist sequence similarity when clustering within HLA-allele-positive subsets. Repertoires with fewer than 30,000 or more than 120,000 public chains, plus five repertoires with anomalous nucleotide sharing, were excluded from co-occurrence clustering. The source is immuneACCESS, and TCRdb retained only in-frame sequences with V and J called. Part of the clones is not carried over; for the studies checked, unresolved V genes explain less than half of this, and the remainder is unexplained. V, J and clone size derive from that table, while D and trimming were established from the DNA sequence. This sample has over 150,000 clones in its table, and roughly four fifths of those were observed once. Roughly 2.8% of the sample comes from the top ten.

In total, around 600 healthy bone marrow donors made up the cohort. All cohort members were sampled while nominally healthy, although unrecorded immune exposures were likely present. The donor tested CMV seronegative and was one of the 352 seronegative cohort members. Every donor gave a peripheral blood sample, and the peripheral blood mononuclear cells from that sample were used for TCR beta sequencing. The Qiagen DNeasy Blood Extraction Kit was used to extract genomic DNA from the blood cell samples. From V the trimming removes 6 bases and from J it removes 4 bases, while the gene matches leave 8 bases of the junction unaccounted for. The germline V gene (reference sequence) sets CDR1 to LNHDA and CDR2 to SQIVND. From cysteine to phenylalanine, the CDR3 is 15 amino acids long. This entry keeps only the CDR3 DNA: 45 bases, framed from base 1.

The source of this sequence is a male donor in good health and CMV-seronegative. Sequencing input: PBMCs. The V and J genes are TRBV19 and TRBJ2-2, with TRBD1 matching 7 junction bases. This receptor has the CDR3 CASRRQGMSTGELFF. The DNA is TGTGCCAGTAGGCGACAGGGAATGAGCACCGGGGAGCTGTTTTTT.